The sequence of this TCR beta chain was determined in a study of shared clonotypes between healthy human individuals. Points on this clone: What it binds is unknown.

The V gene lost 0 bases and the J gene lost 1 base, with 9 bases spanning the gap. Germline assignment: CDR1 LNHDA and CDR2 SQIVND (reference sequence). The CDR3 runs 15 residues. In the original processing: Junction-only immunoSEQ sequences carried no quality scores, so filtering differed. Measured with immunoSEQ multiplex PCR; TCRdb has only the in-frame clones, and not every one. V and J calls and clone size are those listed in that table; D and trimming were worked out from the DNA. The profile shows hundreds of thousands of clones, approximately 95% of them singletons. Researchers partitioned CD4+ cells into CD45RA+ naive and CD45RA-negative memory subsets. Notes on the study in general: Shared across a few donors were 4% to 6% of the naive CD4 clonotypes. The researchers took only blood, and tissue repertoires probably look different.

The specimen was naive CD4+ T cells sorted from blood. Subset indicated: CD45RA+ positively selected. This receptor was identified in a woman between 25 and 40 years old in good health. The chain uses TRBV19 and TRBJ1-1, with no clear D. The CDR3 DNA is TGTGCCAGTAGTATAGATCGAACAGAGAACACTGAAGCTTTCTTT. It encodes CASSIDRTENTEAFF.